These 17 T cell receptor beta chains were all obtained from the same sample, sequenced in a study of OX40 agonist ivuxolimab in advanced cancers. Clones were sequenced by immunoSEQ multiplex PCR, and TCRdb holds only the in-frame ones, with some missing. The profile shows nearly 80,000 clones, about 90% of them singletons. Sample: CD4+ or CD8+ T cells sorted from blood, taken in a trial of the OX40 agonist ivuxolimab. The receptors shown here come from an adult with an advanced solid tumor such as melanoma, head and neck, liver or kidney cancer.

The chain joins TRBV19 to TRBJ1-5, with D unresolved. Germline V gene sequence: CDR1 LNHDA, CDR2 SQIVND (reference sequence). This CDR3 spans 15 amino acids. V was clipped by 0 bases and J by 6 bases, with 12 bases between them. DNA of the CDR3: TGTGCCAGTAGTATAGATTCAGGCAGAGGTCAGCCCCAGCATTTT. Protein: CASSIDSGRGQPQHF.

The chain joins TRBV27 to TRBJ1-2, with no clear D. The CDR3 has 13 amino acids. Germline CDR1 is MNHEY and CDR2 is SMNVEV (reference sequence). V was pared by 0 bases and J by 8 bases, with 10 bases between. The CDR3 coding sequence is TGTGCCAGCAGTTTATCAGGGCTGGGCGGCTACACCTTC. Protein: CASSLSGLGGYTF.

The chain links TRBV19 to TRBJ2-3; D possibly corresponds to TRBD1 (6 bases). CDR1 LNHDA and CDR2 SQIVND come from the germline V gene (reference sequence). Trimming removed 6 bases from V and 4 bases from J, with 17 bases in between. The CDR3 is 15 residues long. CDR3 DNA sequence: TGTGCCAGTAGGGAACAGGGAGCTGCTTCAGATACGCAGTATTTT. This encodes CASREQGAASDTQYF.

J is TRBJ2-1 and V is TRBV4-1, with TRBD2 matching over 8 bases. CDR1 is MGHRA and CDR2 is YSYEKL in the germline V gene. There are 16 residues in the CDR3. The ends lost 4 bases at V and 2 bases at J; junction bases unmatched: 7. The CDR3 region is CASSLSSGLAYNEQFF. In nucleotides, the CDR3 is TGCGCCAGCAGCCTCTCTAGCGGGCTGGCCTACAATGAGCAGTTCTTC.

The V gene is TRBV30, the J gene TRBJ1-1; D remains ambiguous. This CDR3 has 16 amino acids. Per germline, CDR1 GTSNPN and CDR2 SVGIG (reference sequence). V was clipped by 2 bases and J by 1 base, with 17 bases between them. The CDR3 DNA sequence: TGTGCCTGGAGTCCACTCGACCGGAGTGGGAACACTGAAGCTTTCTTT. This translates into CAWSPLDRSGNTEAFF.

The gene calls are TRBV7-9 and TRBJ1-2; 8 bases are a match to TRBD1. Unmatched junction bases numbered 9, after V lost 5 bases and J lost 4 bases. CDR1 is SEHNR, CDR2 FQNEAQ, per germline (reference sequence). This CDR3 spans 15 amino acids. The CDR3 DNA reads as TGTGCCAGCAGCCCCGCTGGACAGGGCGGCTATGGCTACACCTTC. Protein sequence: CASSPAGQGGYGYTF.

The chain has TRBV28 and TRBJ1-6, with 12 bases aligning to TRBD1. CDR3 length: 17 amino acids. Germline lookup yields CDR1 MDHEN and CDR2 SYDVKM. The J segment lost 8 bases and the V segment lost 6 bases, leaving 11 bases of the junction unmatched. The CDR3 loop reads CASSNSGTGGRYSPLHF. CDR3 sequence (DNA): TGTGCCAGCAGCAACTCCGGGACAGGGGGCAGATATTCACCCCTCCACTTT.

This chain links TRBV28 with TRBJ1-2; D remains ambiguous. CDR3 size: 14 residues. CDR1 is MDHEN, CDR2 SYDVKM, per germline. The ends were cut back, 1 base at V and 5 bases at J, with 11 bases in the middle. The CDR3 nucleotides read TGTGCCAGCAGTTTATTACAGTCCCCGTATGGCTACACCTTC. It is translated as CASSLLQSPYGYTF.

This clone was recorded only once. The chain recombines TRBV5-1 with TRBJ2-3; D perhaps matches TRBD1 (5 bases). Germline V gives CDR1 SGHRS, CDR2 YFSETQ. CDR3 length equals 16 residues. V gave up 0 bases and J gave up 1 base, with 12 bases separating them. CDR3 sequence: CASSLAAGSRTDTQYF. The DNA for the CDR3 is TGCGCCAGCAGCTTGGCCGCAGGGTCTCGCACAGATACGCAGTATTTT.

The chain links TRBV7-2 to TRBJ2-5, with TRBD2 matching 7 bases. This CDR3 has 15 amino acids. Germline V CDR1 and CDR2: SGHTA, FQGNSA. The ends lost 4 bases at V and 3 bases at J; junction bases unmatched: 8. CDR3 bases: TGTGCCAGCAGCTCCTCGGGACTAATAAAAGAGACCCAGTACTTC. It yields the protein CASSSSGLIKETQYF.

J is TRBJ2-5 and V is TRBV5-4; no definite D call. The length of the CDR3 is 14 residues. The V end lost 0 bases, the J end lost 1 base, and 7 bases lay between the germline ends. Germline CDR1 is SGHNT and CDR2 is YYREEE (reference sequence). The CDR3 nucleotides read TGTGCCAGCAGCTTGGAGCTAGGCCAAGAGACCCAGTACTTC. Protein sequence: CASSLELGQETQYF.

The CDR3 bases are TGCGCCAGCAGCCAAGTAGATCTGGGGTTCGCGGGGGAGCTGTTTTTT. Encoded protein: CASSQVDLGFAGELFF. The chain carries TRBV4-1 and TRBJ2-2; D remains unclear. The germline V gene encodes CDR1 MGHRA and CDR2 YSYEKL. Trimming cost V 1 base and J 8 bases, with 17 bases left between them. The CDR3 is 16 amino acids.

V usage is TRBV28 and J usage is TRBJ1-1; D not certain. Germline-derived CDR1 and CDR2 are MDHEN and SYDVKM. The CDR3 contains 12 residues. Trimming took 6 bases from V and 10 from J, leaving 15 bases between them. Here the CDR3 reads CASSPVGFLAFF. DNA for the CDR3: TGTGCCAGCAGCCCGGTCGGGTTTCTAGCTTTCTTT.

The gene calls are TRBV9 and TRBJ1-1, with 9 nucleotides matching TRBD1. The CDR3 runs 20 residues. The germline V gene encodes CDR1 SGDLS and CDR2 YYNGEE. The trim removed 4 bases at V and 0 bases at J, leaving 19 bases unmatched. CDR3 coding DNA: TGTGCCAGCAGCTTCGGACAGGGGACCCTTTCTAGTACCTTGAACACTGAAGCTTTCTTT. Protein product: CASSFGQGTLSSTLNTEAFF.

The chain carries TRBV5-1 and TRBJ1-5; tentative D call: TRBD1 (6 bases). Germline CDR1 SGHRS, CDR2 YFSETQ. This CDR3 has 16 amino acids. V was cut by 1 base and J by 3 bases, with 14 bases left in between. The CDR3: CASSLTGSGNNQPQHF. CDR3 nucleotide sequence: TGCGCCAGCAGCTTGACAGGGTCAGGAAACAATCAGCCCCAGCATTTT.

To note about this clone: The identical CDR3 is also encoded by other nucleotide sequences in the sample. The gene calls are TRBV5-1 and TRBJ1-2; 7 bases are a match to TRBD1. The CDR3 totals 14 residues. Germline V gene data show CDR1 as SGHRS and CDR2 as YFSETQ. V trimming: 0 bases; J trimming: 5 bases; junction bases outside the gene matches: 4. The CDR3 DNA is TGCGCCAGCAGCTTGGGACAGGGAGATTATGGCTACACCTTC. Translation: CASSLGQGDYGYTF. The full variable domain, in which reference TRBV5-1 and TRBJ1-2 provide the parts outside the CDR3, is KAGVTQTPRYLIKTRGQQVTLSCSPISGHRSVSWYQQTPGQGLQFLFEYFSETQRNKGNFPGRFSGRQFSNSRSEMNVSTLELGDSALYLCASSLGQGDYGYTFGSGTRLTVV.

This chain connects TRBV6-1 to TRBJ2-5; D ambiguous. Germline V gene lookup returns CDR1 MNHNS and CDR2 SASEGT. V dropped 8 bases and J dropped 5 bases, with 15 bases sitting between them. The CDR3 is 13 residues long. The CDR3 protein is CASAWGFRETQYF. In DNA, the CDR3 is TGTGCCAGCGCTTGGGGATTTCGGGAGACCCAGTACTTC.